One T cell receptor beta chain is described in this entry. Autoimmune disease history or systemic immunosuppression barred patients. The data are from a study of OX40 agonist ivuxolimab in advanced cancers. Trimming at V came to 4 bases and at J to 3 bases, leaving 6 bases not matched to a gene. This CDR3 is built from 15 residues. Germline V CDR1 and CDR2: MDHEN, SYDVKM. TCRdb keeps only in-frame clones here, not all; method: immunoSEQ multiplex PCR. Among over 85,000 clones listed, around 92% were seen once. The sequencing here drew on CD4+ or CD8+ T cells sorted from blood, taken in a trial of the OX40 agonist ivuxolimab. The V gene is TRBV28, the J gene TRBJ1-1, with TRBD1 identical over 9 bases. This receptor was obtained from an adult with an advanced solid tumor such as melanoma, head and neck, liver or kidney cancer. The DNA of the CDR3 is TGTGCCAGCAGTTCGAACGGACAGGGGTACACTGAAGCTTTCTTT. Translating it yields CASSSNGQGYTEAFF.